This entry lists 11 T cell receptor beta chains sequenced from one sample in a study of PD-L1 blockade in urothelial cancer. The protocol was immunoSEQ multiplex PCR, while the TCRdb copy is restricted to in-frame clones and leaves out a portion. Among under 100,000 clones listed, about four fifths were seen once. The material sequenced was PBMCs, taken around atezolizumab (anti-PD-L1) treatment. Every receptor here comes from a man aged 70-80 years with urothelial cancer.

V is TRBV13 and J is TRBJ1-5; D perhaps matches TRBD1 (5 bases). CDR1 PRHDT and CDR2 FYEKMQ come from the germline V gene (reference sequence). Between the trimmed V and J ends, which lost 5 bases and 0 bases, there was a span of 8 bases. The CDR3 runs to 14 residues. Written as DNA, the CDR3 is TGTGCCAGCAGCCTCAGGGATAGCAATCAGCCCCAGCATTTT. This sequence encodes CASSLRDSNQPQHF.

This chain uses TRBV7-7 with TRBJ2-7; possibly TRBD1 for D (5 bases). The CDR3 runs 13 residues. CDR1 is SSHAT, CDR2 FNYEAQ, per germline (reference sequence). V was cut by 5 bases and J by 5 bases, with 13 bases left in between. As DNA, the CDR3 is TGTGCCAGCAGCGTGGGGCCTCGTGACGAGCAGTACTTC. This codes for CASSVGPRDEQYF.

For the CDR3, the DNA is TGTGCCACCGCAGACAGGCCGAACACCGGGGAGCTGTTTTTT. Translation: CATADRPNTGELFF. The chain links TRBV19 to TRBJ2-2; maybe TRBD1 (6 bases). Trimming removed 10 bases at V and 0 bases at J, with 12 bases between. There are 14 residues in the CDR3. CDR1 and CDR2 (germline): LNHDA, SQIVND (reference sequence).

This chain links TRBV9 with TRBJ2-5; 13 bases align to TRBD2. Per the germline V gene, CDR1 is SGDLS and CDR2 is YYNGEE. This CDR3 is 16 amino acids long. J gave up 5 bases and V 4 bases, and 8 bases lay outside the gene matches. The CDR3 DNA follows: TGTGCCAGCAGCCTAACTAGCGGGGGGGCCGTCGAGACCCAGTACTTC. Amino acids: CASSLTSGGAVETQYF.

The chain joins TRBV5-5 to TRBJ2-7; 7 nucleotides match TRBD2. V was clipped by 4 bases and J by 2 bases; unmatched bases: 6. This CDR3 region has 14 residues. Germline CDR1 reads SGHKS; CDR2 reads YYEKEE (reference sequence). In nucleotides, the CDR3 is TGTGCCAGCAGCCAAGTCGGGGGGACCTACGAGCAGTACTTC. Translation: CASSQVGGTYEQYF. The whole variable domain, filled in from reference TRBV5-5 and TRBJ2-7, reads DAGVTQSPTHLIKTRGQQVTLRCSPISGHKSVSWYQQVLGQGPQFIFQYYEKEERGRGNFPDRFSARQFPNYSSELNVNALLLGDSALYLCASSQVGGTYEQYFGPGTRLTVT.

The V and J genes are TRBV7-2 and TRBJ2-2; maybe TRBD2 (6 bases). The CDR3 contains 16 residues. V lost 1 base to trimming and J lost 4 bases, with 13 bases between them. CDR1 and CDR2 from the germline V gene are SGHTA and FQGNSA. The CDR3 sequence: CASSLGRAPGTGELFF. The DNA for the CDR3 is TGTGCCAGCAGCTTAGGGAGGGCCCCGGGCACCGGGGAGCTGTTTTTT. The full variable domain, completed using reference TRBV7-2 and TRBJ2-2, is GAGVSQSPSNKVTEKGKDVELRCDPISGHTALYWYRQSLGQGLEFLIYFQGNSAPDKSGLPSDRFSAERTGGSVSTLTIQRTQQEDSAVYLCASSLGRAPGTGELFFGEGSRLTVL.

The chain employs TRBV18 and TRBJ1-2, with D hard to call. The CDR3 is made up of 12 amino acids. CDR1 and CDR2 from the germline V gene are KGHSH and LQKENI. Trimming cost V 5 bases and J 6 bases, with 10 bases left between them. CDR3 loop: CASSRRSDGYTF. The CDR3 DNA is TGTGCCAGCTCAAGGCGGTCTGATGGCTACACCTTC.

The rearrangement links TRBV5-1 to TRBJ2-4, with D possibly matching TRBD1 (6 bases). There are 15 residues in the CDR3. From germline, CDR1 is SGHRS and CDR2 YFSETQ. The ends were cut back, 0 bases at V and 9 bases at J, with 16 bases in the middle. CDR3 protein: CASSLDTGSVGIQYF. Written as DNA, the CDR3 is TGCGCCAGCAGCTTGGATACAGGGAGTGTGGGCATTCAGTACTTC.

This chain joins TRBV30 and TRBJ1-2; D may be TRBD1 (5 bases). CDR1 and CDR2 (germline): GTSNPN, SVGIG (reference sequence). V was pared by 5 bases and J by 5 bases, with 18 bases between. The CDR3 runs 14 residues. The CDR3 is CAWENWGRGYGYTF. CDR3 nucleotide sequence: TGTGCCTGGGAGAACTGGGGCCGGGGGTATGGCTACACCTTC.

The rearrangement links TRBV2 to TRBJ1-1; 7 bases match TRBD1. Trimming at V came to 8 bases and at J to 0 bases, leaving 6 bases not matched to a gene. This CDR3 has 14 amino acids. CDR1 is SNHLY and CDR2 is FYNNEI in the germline V gene. CDR3 sequence reads: CASVWGQLNTEAFF. The CDR3 nucleotides read TGTGCCAGCGTTTGGGGACAGTTGAACACTGAAGCTTTCTTT. Variable domain in full (rest from reference TRBV2 and TRBJ1-1): EPEVTQTPSHQVTQMGQEVILRCVPISNHLYFYWYRQILGQKVEFLVSFYNNEISEKSEIFDDQFSVERPDGSNFTLKIRSTKLEDSAMYFCASVWGQLNTEAFFGQGTRLTVV.

J is TRBJ1-2 and V is TRBV2, with D uncertain. Germline values: CDR1 SNHLY, CDR2 FYNNEI. V shed 1 base and J shed 8 bases, with 8 bases lying between them. The CDR3 spans 12 residues. DNA for the CDR3: TGTGCCAGCAGTGAAGGACGGGGAGGCTACACCTTC. It encodes CASSEGRGGYTF. The whole variable domain, filled in from reference TRBV2 and TRBJ1-2, reads EPEVTQTPSHQVTQMGQEVILRCVPISNHLYFYWYRQILGQKVEFLVSFYNNEISEKSEIFDDQFSVERPDGSNFTLKIRSTKLEDSAMYFCASSEGRGGYTFGSGTRLTVV.